Below are 29 T cell receptor beta chains sequenced from a single sample in a study of spatial heterogeneity in lung cancer. Overall study results and limits: Tracking of tumor mutation counts was seen in expanded intratumoral alpha and beta TCR counts.

A single record per CDR3 protein comes from TCRdb applying MiXCR to the 5' RACE reads. This sample carries over 3,000 distinct CDR3 sequences, 8.3% of them seen once, and the ten largest clones take 15% to 17%. No antigen has been identified for these receptors. This sample's time point: sample taken at primary tumor resection. The material was lung tumor tissue, obtained at surgery. The receptors derive from a male donor with early-stage non-small cell lung cancer.

This clonotype is categorized as medium-sized. CDR3 sequence (DNA): TGTGCCAGCAGCCTACAGGGAGTGGGCCATGGCTACACCTTC. It codes for CASSLQGVGHGYTF. The chain uses TRBV5-4 and TRBJ1-2, with a tentative D call TRBD1 (6 bases). The germline gives CDR1 SGHNT, CDR2 YYREEE (reference sequence). V lost 4 bases to trimming and J lost 6 bases, with 16 bases between them. There are 14 residues in the CDR3.

In its sample, this clonotype was seen many times. The gene calls are TRBV2 and TRBJ2-1; 9 positions agree with TRBD1. With 1 base clipped from V and 5 bases from J, the junction kept 6 bases outside the gene matches. Germline V lookup: CDR1 SNHLY, CDR2 FYNNEI. The CDR3 is 16 amino acids. The CDR3 DNA is TGTGCCAGCAGTGAAGGGACAGGGGTTAGAAACAATGAGCAGTTCTTC. Translation gives CASSEGTGVRNNEQFF. Full variable domain (rest looked up from reference TRBV2 and TRBJ2-1): EPEVTQTPSHQVTQMGQEVILRCVPISNHLYFYWYRQILGQKVEFLVSFYNNEISEKSEIFDDQFSVERPDGSNFTLKIRSTKLEDSAMYFCASSEGTGVRNNEQFFGPGTRLTVL.

By proportion, this clonotype is medium-sized. V usage is TRBV20-1 and J usage is TRBJ2-1, with 9 bases fitting TRBD2. The length of the CDR3 is 15 residues. Germline trimming cut 0 bases from V and 0 bases from J; bases unmatched to any gene: 0. Germline V lookup: CDR1 DFQATT, CDR2 SNEGSKA (reference sequence). The CDR3 DNA sequence: TGCAGTGCTAGAGATAGCGGGAGCTCCTACAATGAGCAGTTCTTC. This translates into CSARDSGSSYNEQFF.

This clonotype was seen at least ten times. The V call is TRBV20-1, the J call TRBJ1-3, with D unresolved. The CDR3 covers 12 residues. With 6 bases removed from V and 0 bases from J, the gap between germline ends came to 6 bases. Germline V gene sequence: CDR1 DFQATT, CDR2 SNEGSKA (reference sequence). The CDR3 region is CSAPGSGNTIYF. As DNA, the CDR3 is TGCAGTGCCCCAGGCTCTGGAAACACCATATATTTT.

A few counts support this clonotype. The chain employs TRBV7-2 and TRBJ1-5; TRBD1 might be the D (5 bases). The V end lost 5 bases, the J end lost 7 bases, and 12 bases lay between the germline ends. CDR1 is SGHTA, CDR2 FQGNSA, per germline. The CDR3 length is 13 residues. CDR3 DNA sequence: TGTGCCAGCAGCGGAAGGAGGGACCAGCCCCAGCATTTT. It codes for CASSGRRDQPQHF.

This clonotype was observed a handful of times. The V call is TRBV28, the J call TRBJ2-3; 13 bases align to TRBD2. The CDR3 contains 17 residues. From germline, CDR1 is MDHEN and CDR2 SYDVKM. The junction had 9 bases not matched to a gene; V was cut back by 4 bases and J by 5 bases. DNA of the CDR3: TGTGCCAGCAGTTCTTGGACTAGCGGGAGTCGAGGAGATACGCAGTATTTT. As protein: CASSSWTSGSRGDTQYF.

Judged by abundance, this clonotype is medium-sized. This sequence joins TRBV18 and TRBJ1-1; 7 bases are a match to TRBD1. V dropped 3 bases and J dropped 5; count of bases not matched to a gene: 9. The CDR3 length is 15 residues. CDR1 KGHSH and CDR2 LQKENI come from the germline V gene. The DNA of the CDR3 is TGTGCCAGCTCACCCCTAGACAGGGTAGGGACTGAAGCTTTCTTT. It translates to CASSPLDRVGTEAFF. The variable domain in full, with the rest retrieved from reference TRBV18 and TRBJ1-1, is NAGVMQNPRHLVRRRGQEARLRCSPMKGHSHVYWYRQLPEEGLKFMVYLQKENIIDESGMPKERFSAEFPKEGPSILRIQQVVRGDSAAYFCASSPLDRVGTEAFFGQGTRLTVV.

This clonotype qualifies as medium-sized. The rearrangement joins TRBV28 to TRBJ1-1; D gene unclear. The CDR3 covers 13 residues. Germline CDR1 is MDHEN and CDR2 is SYDVKM. Trimming removed 5 bases from V and 2 bases from J, with 9 bases in between. CDR3 coding DNA: TGTGCCAGCAGTGAAACTTTAAACACTGAAGCTTTCTTT. This sequence encodes CASSETLNTEAFF.

V is TRBV7-8 and J is TRBJ2-1, with 7 bases identical to TRBD2. The CDR3 sequence is 15 residues long. Germline V gives CDR1 SGHVS, CDR2 FQNEAQ. Unmatched junction bases numbered 4, after V lost 5 bases and J lost 0 bases. Here the CDR3 DNA reads TGTGCCAGCAGCCCCGGGACTACCTCCTACAATGAGCAGTTCTTC. Protein sequence: CASSPGTTSYNEQFF.

This clonotype ranks as medium-sized (0.01 to 0.1%). This rearrangement joins TRBV19 to TRBJ1-5; tentatively, D is TRBD1 (6 bases). V was shortened by 5 bases and J by 6 bases, with 14 bases between the two germline ends. The V gene's germline CDR1 is LNHDA and CDR2 SQIVND (reference sequence). The length of the CDR3 is 14 residues. The CDR3 is CASSFWGAGQPQHF. The CDR3 DNA sequence: TGTGCCAGTAGTTTTTGGGGGGCGGGTCAGCCCCAGCATTTT.

This clonotype is medium-sized (0.01 to 0.1%) within its sample. CDR3 amino acids: CASSSYNEQFF. CDR3 nucleotide sequence: TGTGCCAGCAGCTCTTACAATGAGCAGTTCTTC. This chain links TRBV5-4 with TRBJ2-1; D is unclear. The CDR3 length is 11 residues. Germline-derived CDR1 and CDR2 are SGHNT and YYREEE (reference sequence). V was shortened by 3 bases and J by 4 bases, with 2 bases between the two germline ends.

On this clonotype: This could be a read error, since a much larger clone is one nucleotide away. This chain joins TRBV24-1 and TRBJ1-4, with 10 bases that match TRBD1. This CDR3 region has 16 residues. Germline V lookup: CDR1 KGHDR, CDR2 SFDVKD. J lost 8 bases, V lost 3 bases, and 8 bases had no gene match. CDR3 amino acids: CATSDGRQGAKEKLFF. CDR3 coding DNA: TGTGCCACCAGTGATGGGAGACAGGGGGCGAAAGAAAAACTGTTTTTT.

This clonotype was seen ten or more times. The V and J genes are TRBV3-1 and TRBJ2-3; 7 positions agree with TRBD1. Per germline, CDR1 LGHDT and CDR2 YNNKEL (reference sequence). CDR3 length: 14 residues. With V trimmed by 4 bases and J by 5 bases, 6 bases remained unmatched. The CDR3 DNA sequence: TGTGCCAGCAGCCCCGGGACAGCAGGAGATACGCAGTATTTT. It translates to CASSPGTAGDTQYF.

This clonotype is medium-sized by share. The chain joins TRBV7-9 to TRBJ2-5; 12 nucleotides match TRBD2. Germline V gene data show CDR1 as SEHNR and CDR2 as FQNEAQ (reference sequence). CDR3 length: 14 amino acids. Germline trimming cut 5 bases from V and 4 bases from J; bases unmatched to any gene: 2. CDR3 sequence: CASSPGLAGETQYF. The CDR3 coding sequence is TGTGCCAGCAGCCCGGGACTAGCGGGAGAGACCCAGTACTTC.

This clonotype is medium-sized within its sample. J is TRBJ2-3 and V is TRBV12-3 or TRBV12-4, with TRBD2 matching 9 bases. The trim removed 6 bases at V and 4 bases at J, leaving 5 bases unmatched. This CDR3 region has 14 residues. CDR3 protein: CASSPSGVPDTQYF. CDR3 DNA: TGTGCCAGCAGCCCTAGCGGGGTCCCAGATACGCAGTATTTT.

The V gene is TRBV20-1, the J gene TRBJ2-2; perhaps TRBD2 as D (7 bases). The germline V and J ends were trimmed by 6 bases and 1 base, with 12 bases remaining between them. Germline V gene lookup returns CDR1 DFQATT and CDR2 SNEGSKA (reference sequence). This CDR3 contains 14 residues. CDR3 protein: CSADSGVNTGELFF. CDR3 bases: TGCAGTGCGGACAGCGGGGTGAACACCGGGGAGCTGTTTTTT.

This clonotype is termed medium-sized (0.01 to 0.1%). The rearrangement joins TRBV28 to TRBJ2-2; 7 nucleotides line up with TRBD1. Germline V lookup: CDR1 MDHEN, CDR2 SYDVKM. Germline trimming cut 7 bases from V and 7 bases from J; bases unmatched to any gene: 3. The CDR3 runs to 12 residues. CDR3 sequence reads: CASTRGFGELFF. The CDR3 nucleotides read TGTGCCAGCACCAGGGGGTTCGGGGAGCTGTTTTTT.

The rearrangement uses TRBV4-3 and TRBJ2-2; the match to TRBD2 covers 9 bases. The CDR3 covers 16 residues. V lost 1 base to trimming and J lost 5 bases; unmatched junction nucleotides: 5. CDR1 and CDR2 (germline): LGHNA, YSLEER. The CDR3, as DNA: TGCGCCAGCAGCCAAGGGCTAGCGGGGTTTACCGGGGAGCTGTTTTTT. Translating it yields CASSQGLAGFTGELFF.

This clonotype has more than one count but fewer than ten. The chain couples TRBV28 to TRBJ1-2; maybe TRBD1 (5 bases). CDR1 is MDHEN and CDR2 is SYDVKM in the germline V gene. CDR3 length: 16 residues. V was pared by 0 bases and J by 7 bases, with 18 bases between. CDR3 in amino acids: CASSLWQGPPGGGYTF. CDR3 sequence (DNA): TGTGCCAGCAGTTTATGGCAGGGTCCTCCGGGGGGTGGCTACACCTTC.

This clonotype was observed many times. The V and J genes are TRBV28 and TRBJ1-2; no clear D. The germline V gene has CDR1 MDHEN and CDR2 SYDVKM. The length of the CDR3 is 12 residues. The germline V and J ends were trimmed by 8 bases and 5 bases, with 12 bases remaining between them. CDR3 coding DNA: TGTGCCAGCCGCCCCTTGAAGTATGGCTACACCTTC. Translated: CASRPLKYGYTF.

This clonotype is categorized as medium-sized. This chain links TRBV7-8 with TRBJ1-5, with TRBD1 as a possible D gene (6 bases). The CDR3 contains 16 residues. V gave up 5 bases and J gave up 2 bases, with 16 bases separating them. Germline assignment: CDR1 SGHVS and CDR2 FQNEAQ. The CDR3 protein is CASSTRGGEGNQPQHF. CDR3 sequence (DNA): TGTGCCAGCAGCACCAGGGGAGGGGAGGGCAATCAGCCCCAGCATTTT.

The chain uses TRBV29-1 and TRBJ1-4; no reliable D call. V gave up 4 bases and J gave up 3 bases, with 9 bases separating them. The germline gives CDR1 SQVTM, CDR2 ANQGSEA. The CDR3 loop spans 13 amino acids. CDR3 nucleotide sequence: TGCAGCGTTGTCGGGTATCCTAATGAAAAACTGTTTTTT. Protein product: CSVVGYPNEKLFF.

This clonotype is deemed medium-sized. V and J are TRBV5-4 and TRBJ2-3; 10 nucleotides match TRBD2. J was trimmed by 5 bases and V by 4 bases; bases with no gene match: 4. Looked up from germline, CDR1 is SGHNT and CDR2 is YYREEE (reference sequence). The CDR3 contains 14 residues. Written as DNA, the CDR3 is TGTGCCAGCAGCAGCGGGGGGGCCGAAGATACGCAGTATTTT. Its translation: CASSSGGAEDTQYF. The full variable domain, completed using reference TRBV5-4 and TRBJ2-3, is ETGVTQSPTHLIKTRGQQVTLRCSSQSGHNTVSWYQQALGQGPQFIFQYYREEENGRGNFPPRFSGLQFPNYSSELNVNALELDDSALYLCASSSGGAEDTQYFGPGTRLTVL.

This clonotype is medium-sized within its sample. The chain joins TRBV6-2 or TRBV6-3 to TRBJ2-2, with no clear D. Between the trimmed V and J ends, which lost 4 bases and 6 bases, there was a span of 6 bases. The CDR3 is 12 amino acids. Germline CDR1 reads MNHEY; CDR2 reads SVGEGT. The CDR3 protein is CASSWQAGELFF. The CDR3 nucleotides read TGTGCCAGCAGTTGGCAGGCCGGGGAGCTGTTTTTT.

In regard to this clonotype: A much larger clone lies a single base off, so this may be a read error. V and J are TRBV4-2 and TRBJ1-2; 8 bases are shared with TRBD1. The CDR3 runs 13 residues. Germline CDR1 and CDR2: LGHNA and YNFKEQ. The CDR3 sequence: CAGSRDRYYGYTF. CDR3 coding DNA: TGTGCCGGCAGCCGGGACAGGTACTATGGCTACACCTTC.

This clonotype is labeled as medium-sized. This chain connects TRBV30 to TRBJ1-1; D gene ambiguous. Trimming removed 3 bases at V and 1 base at J, with 6 bases between. Germline lookup yields CDR1 GTSNPN and CDR2 SVGIG (reference sequence). CDR3 length equals 12 residues. CDR3 bases: TGTGCCTGGAGCAAAACGAACACTGAAGCTTTCTTT. It specifies CAWSKTNTEAFF.

The chain carries TRBV18 and TRBJ2-7, with TRBD1 matching 10 bases. Germline trimming cut 4 bases from V and 5 bases from J; bases unmatched to any gene: 5. Germline V CDR1 and CDR2: KGHSH, LQKENI. CDR3 length equals 14 residues. The chain's CDR3 is CASSQTGGQNEQYF. CDR3 nucleotides: TGTGCCAGCTCACAGACAGGGGGCCAGAACGAGCAGTACTTC.

This clonotype has ten or more counts. The CDR3 DNA follows: TGCAGTGCTAGTTTCGGGGGACGGCAGCCCCAGCATTTT. It specifies CSASFGGRQPQHF. V and J are TRBV20-1 and TRBJ1-5, with a weak D call TRBD1 (5 bases). The germline V gene encodes CDR1 DFQATT and CDR2 SNEGSKA (reference sequence). Trimming removed 3 bases at V and 7 bases at J, with 13 bases between. The CDR3 has 13 residues.

By share of the sample, this clonotype is medium-sized (0.01 to 0.1%). The chain couples TRBV5-1 to TRBJ2-7; TRBD2 aligns across 8 bases. Per the germline V gene, CDR1 is SGHRS and CDR2 is YFSETQ. V shed 2 bases, J shed 0 bases, and the junction held 7 bases outside the gene matches. The CDR3 is 16 amino acids. The CDR3 loop is CASSFATSGISYEQYF. In nucleotides, the CDR3 is TGCGCCAGCAGCTTCGCAACTAGCGGAATCTCCTACGAGCAGTACTTC. Combining the CDR3 with reference TRBV5-1 and TRBJ2-7 gives the whole variable domain KAGVTQTPRYLIKTRGQQVTLSCSPISGHRSVSWYQQTPGQGLQFLFEYFSETQRNKGNFPGRFSGRQFSNSRSEMNVSTLELGDSALYLCASSFATSGISYEQYFGPGTRLTVT.